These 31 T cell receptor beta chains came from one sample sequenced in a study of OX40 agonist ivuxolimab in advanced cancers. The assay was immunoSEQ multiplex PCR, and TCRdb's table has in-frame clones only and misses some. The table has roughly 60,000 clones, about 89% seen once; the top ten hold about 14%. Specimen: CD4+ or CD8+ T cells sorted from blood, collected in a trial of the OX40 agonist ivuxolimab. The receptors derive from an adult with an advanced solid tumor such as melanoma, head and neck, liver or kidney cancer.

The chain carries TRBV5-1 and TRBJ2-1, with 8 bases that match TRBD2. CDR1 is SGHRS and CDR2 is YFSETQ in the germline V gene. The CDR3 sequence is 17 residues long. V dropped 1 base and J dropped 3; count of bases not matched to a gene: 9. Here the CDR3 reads CASSLSALAGGYNEQFF. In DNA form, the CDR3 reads TGCGCCAGCAGCTTGTCTGCCCTAGCGGGTGGCTACAATGAGCAGTTCTTC.

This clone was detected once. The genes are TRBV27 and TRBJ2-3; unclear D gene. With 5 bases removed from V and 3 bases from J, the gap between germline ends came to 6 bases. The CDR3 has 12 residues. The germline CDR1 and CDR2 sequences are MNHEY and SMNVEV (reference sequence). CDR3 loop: CASSPPTDTQYF. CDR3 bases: TGTGCCAGCAGTCCCCCGACAGATACGCAGTATTTT.

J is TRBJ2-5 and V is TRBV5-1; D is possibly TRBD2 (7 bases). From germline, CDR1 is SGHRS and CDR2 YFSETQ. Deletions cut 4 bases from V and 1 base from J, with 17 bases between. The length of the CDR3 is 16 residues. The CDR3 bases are TGCGCCAGCAGCCTCGGGGGGACAACTATCCAAGAGACCCAGTACTTC. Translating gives CASSLGGTTIQETQYF.

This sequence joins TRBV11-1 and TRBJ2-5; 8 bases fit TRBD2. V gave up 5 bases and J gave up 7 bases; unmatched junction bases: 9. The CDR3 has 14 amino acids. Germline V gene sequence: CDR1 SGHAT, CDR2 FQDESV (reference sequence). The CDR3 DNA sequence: TGTGCCAGCAGCCGACTAGCGTCTGGGGGGACCCAGTACTTC. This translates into CASSRLASGGTQYF.

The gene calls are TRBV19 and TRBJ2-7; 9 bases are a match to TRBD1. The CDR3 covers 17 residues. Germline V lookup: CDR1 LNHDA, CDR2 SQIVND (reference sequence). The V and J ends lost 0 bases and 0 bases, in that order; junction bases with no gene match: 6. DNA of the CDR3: TGTGCCAGTAGTATAGACCTACAGGGGGCGGGCTCCTACGAGCAGTACTTC. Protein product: CASSIDLQGAGSYEQYF. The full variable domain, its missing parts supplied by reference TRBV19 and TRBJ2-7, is DGGITQSPKYLFRKEGQNVTLSCEQNLNHDAMYWYRQDPGQGLRLIYYSQIVNDFQKGDIAEGYSVSREKKESFPLTVTSAQKNPTAFYLCASSIDLQGAGSYEQYFGPGTRLTVT.

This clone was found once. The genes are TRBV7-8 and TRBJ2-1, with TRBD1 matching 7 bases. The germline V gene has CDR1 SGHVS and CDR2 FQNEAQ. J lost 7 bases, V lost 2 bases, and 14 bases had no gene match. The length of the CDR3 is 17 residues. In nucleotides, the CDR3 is TGTGCCAGCAGCTTACGGGGACCCCGGACAGGTGGGAATGAGCAGTTCTTC. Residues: CASSLRGPRTGGNEQFF. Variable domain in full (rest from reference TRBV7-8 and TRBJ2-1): GAGVSQSPRYKVAKRGQDVALRCDPISGHVSLFWYQQALGQGPEFLTYFQNEAQLDKSGLPSDRFFAERPEGSVSTLKIQRTQQEDSAVYLCASSLRGPRTGGNEQFFGPGTRLTVL.

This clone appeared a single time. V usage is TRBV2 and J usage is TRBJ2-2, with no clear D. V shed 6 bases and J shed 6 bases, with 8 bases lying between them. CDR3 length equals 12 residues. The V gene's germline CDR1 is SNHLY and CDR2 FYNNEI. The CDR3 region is CASRITAGELFF. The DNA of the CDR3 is TGTGCCAGCAGGATTACGGCCGGGGAGCTGTTTTTT.

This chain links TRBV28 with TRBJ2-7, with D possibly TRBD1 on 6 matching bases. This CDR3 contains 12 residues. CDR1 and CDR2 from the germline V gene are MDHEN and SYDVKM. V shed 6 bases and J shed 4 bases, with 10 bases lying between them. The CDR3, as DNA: TGTGCCAGCAGCCCTGGGACATACGAGCAGTACTTC. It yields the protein CASSPGTYEQYF.

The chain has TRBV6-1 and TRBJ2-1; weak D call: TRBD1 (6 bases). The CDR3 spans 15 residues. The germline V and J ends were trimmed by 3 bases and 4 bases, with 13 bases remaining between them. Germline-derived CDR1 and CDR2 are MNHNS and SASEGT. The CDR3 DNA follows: TGTGCCAGCAGTGAGGTGTCAGGGGCGTACAATGAGCAGTTCTTC. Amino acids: CASSEVSGAYNEQFF.

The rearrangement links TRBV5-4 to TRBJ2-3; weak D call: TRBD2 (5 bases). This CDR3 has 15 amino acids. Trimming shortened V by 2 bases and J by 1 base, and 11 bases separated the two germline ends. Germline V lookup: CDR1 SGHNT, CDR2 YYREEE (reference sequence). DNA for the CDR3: TGTGCCAGCAGCTTAGGACTTTTCCGCACAGATACGCAGTATTTT. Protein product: CASSLGLFRTDTQYF.

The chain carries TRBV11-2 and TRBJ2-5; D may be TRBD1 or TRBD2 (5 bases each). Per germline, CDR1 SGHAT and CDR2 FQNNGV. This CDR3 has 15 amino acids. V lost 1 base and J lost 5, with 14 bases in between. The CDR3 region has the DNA TGTGCCAGCAGCTTAGTCACAGCGAGGGGCGAGACCCAGTACTTC. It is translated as CASSLVTARGETQYF.

The CDR3 DNA sequence: TGTGCCAGCAGCCTTGCTGGAGCGCGAGAGCAGTTCTTC. Protein: CASSLAGAREQFF. The chain couples TRBV11-3 to TRBJ2-1; no clear D gene. Trimming took 5 bases from V and 10 from J, leaving 15 bases between them. CDR1 is SGHNT and CDR2 is YENEEA in the germline V gene. This CDR3 is 13 amino acids long. Complete variable domain (other parts from reference TRBV11-3 and TRBJ2-1): EAGVVQSPRYKIIEKKQPVAFWCNPISGHNTLYWYLQNLGQGPELLIRYENEEAVDDSQLPKDRFSAERLKGVDSTLKIQPAELGDSAVYLCASSLAGAREQFFGPGTRLTVL.

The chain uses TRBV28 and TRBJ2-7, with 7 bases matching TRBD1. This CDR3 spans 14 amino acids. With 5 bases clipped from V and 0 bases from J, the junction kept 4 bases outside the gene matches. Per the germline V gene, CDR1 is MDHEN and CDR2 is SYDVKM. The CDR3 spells CASSGRQGSYEQYF. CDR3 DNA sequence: TGTGCCAGCAGTGGGCGACAGGGCTCCTACGAGCAGTACTTC.

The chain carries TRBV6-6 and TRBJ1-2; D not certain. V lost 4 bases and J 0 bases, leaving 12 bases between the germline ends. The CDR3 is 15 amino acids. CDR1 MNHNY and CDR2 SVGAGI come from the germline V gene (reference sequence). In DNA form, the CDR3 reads TGTGCCAGCAGTTTGAGGCCTACTACTAACTATGGCTACACCTTC. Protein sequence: CASSLRPTTNYGYTF.

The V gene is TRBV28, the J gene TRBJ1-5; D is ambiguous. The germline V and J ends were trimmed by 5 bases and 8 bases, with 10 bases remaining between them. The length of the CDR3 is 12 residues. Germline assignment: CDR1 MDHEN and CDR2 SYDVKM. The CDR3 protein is CASSQSKKPQHF. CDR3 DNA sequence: TGTGCCAGCAGTCAATCGAAGAAGCCCCAGCATTTT.

In DNA form, the CDR3 reads TGTGCCAGCAGCTGGGGACTTAACTACGGTGAGCAGTTCTTC. It encodes CASSWGLNYGEQFF. The V and J genes are TRBV7-3 and TRBJ2-1, with D perhaps TRBD2 (6 bases). Germline CDR1 reads SGHTA; CDR2 reads FQGTGA. V was trimmed by 4 bases and J by 9 bases, leaving 16 bases between them. The CDR3 is 14 amino acids.

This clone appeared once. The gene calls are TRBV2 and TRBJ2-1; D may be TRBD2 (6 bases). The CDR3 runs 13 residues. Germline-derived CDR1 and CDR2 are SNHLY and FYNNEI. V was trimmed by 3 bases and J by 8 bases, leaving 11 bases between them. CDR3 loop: CASSEARDDEQFF. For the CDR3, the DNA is TGTGCCAGCAGTGAGGCGCGGGATGATGAGCAGTTCTTC.

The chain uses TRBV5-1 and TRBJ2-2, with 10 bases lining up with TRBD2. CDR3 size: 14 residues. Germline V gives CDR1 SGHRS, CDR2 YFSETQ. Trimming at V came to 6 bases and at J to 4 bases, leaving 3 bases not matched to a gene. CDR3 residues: CASNPSGSTGELFF. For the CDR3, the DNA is TGCGCCAGCAATCCTAGCGGGAGCACCGGGGAGCTGTTTTTT.

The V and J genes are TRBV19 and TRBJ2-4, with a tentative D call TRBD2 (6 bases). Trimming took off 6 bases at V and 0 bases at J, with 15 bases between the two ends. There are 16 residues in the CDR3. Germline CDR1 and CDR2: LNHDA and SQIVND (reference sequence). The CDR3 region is CASRAGGWVAKNIQYF. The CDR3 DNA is TGTGCCAGTAGAGCGGGTGGATGGGTAGCCAAAAACATTCAGTACTTC.

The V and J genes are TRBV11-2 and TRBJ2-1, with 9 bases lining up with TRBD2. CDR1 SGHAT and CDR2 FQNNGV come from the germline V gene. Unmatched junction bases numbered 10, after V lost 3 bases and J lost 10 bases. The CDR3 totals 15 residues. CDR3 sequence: CASSFSGRTFGEQFF. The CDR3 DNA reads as TGTGCCAGCAGCTTCAGCGGGAGGACCTTCGGGGAGCAGTTCTTC.

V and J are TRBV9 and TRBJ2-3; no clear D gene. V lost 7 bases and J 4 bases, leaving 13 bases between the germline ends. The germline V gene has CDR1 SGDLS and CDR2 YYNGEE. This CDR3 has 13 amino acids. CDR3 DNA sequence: TGTGCCAGCGGACCTCCAGGTGCAGATACGCAGTATTTT. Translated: CASGPPGADTQYF.

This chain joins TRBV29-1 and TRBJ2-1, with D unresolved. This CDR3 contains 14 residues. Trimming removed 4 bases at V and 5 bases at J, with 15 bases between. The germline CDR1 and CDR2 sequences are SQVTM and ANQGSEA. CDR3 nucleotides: TGCAGCGTTGTGGTCAGCCTATCGAACAATGAGCAGTTCTTC. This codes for CSVVVSLSNNEQFF.

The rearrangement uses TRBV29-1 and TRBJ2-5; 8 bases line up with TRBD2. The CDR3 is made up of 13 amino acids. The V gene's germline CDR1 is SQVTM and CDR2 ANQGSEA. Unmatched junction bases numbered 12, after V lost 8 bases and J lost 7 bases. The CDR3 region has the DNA TGCAGCTATAGCGGGGCCCCGGTTGGGACCCAGTACTTC. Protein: CSYSGAPVGTQYF.

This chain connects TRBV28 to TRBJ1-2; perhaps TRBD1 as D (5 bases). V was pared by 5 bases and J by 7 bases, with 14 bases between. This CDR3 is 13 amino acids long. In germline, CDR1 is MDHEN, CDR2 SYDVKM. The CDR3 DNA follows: TGTGCCAGCAGTCTCCGGTCCGGGGCTGGCTACACCTTC. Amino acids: CASSLRSGAGYTF.

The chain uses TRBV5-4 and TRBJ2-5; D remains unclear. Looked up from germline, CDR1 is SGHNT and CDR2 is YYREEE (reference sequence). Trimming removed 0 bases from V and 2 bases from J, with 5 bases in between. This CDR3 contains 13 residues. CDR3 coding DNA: TGTGCCAGCAGCTTGGTCAGACAAGAGACCCAGTACTTC. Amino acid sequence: CASSLVRQETQYF.

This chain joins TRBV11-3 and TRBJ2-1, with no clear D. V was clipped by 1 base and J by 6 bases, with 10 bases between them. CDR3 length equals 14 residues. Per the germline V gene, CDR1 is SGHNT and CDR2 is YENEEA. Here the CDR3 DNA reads TGTGCCAGCAGCTTAGGGGCAGCCCCCAATGAGCAGTTCTTC. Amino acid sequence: CASSLGAAPNEQFF.

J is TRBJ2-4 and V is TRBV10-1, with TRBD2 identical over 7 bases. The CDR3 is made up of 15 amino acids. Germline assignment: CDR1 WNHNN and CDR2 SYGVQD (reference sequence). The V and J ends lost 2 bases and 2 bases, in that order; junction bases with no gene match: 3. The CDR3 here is CASSEGGGTKNIQYF. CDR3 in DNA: TGCGCCAGCAGTGAGGGGGGGGGAACCAAAAACATTCAGTACTTC.

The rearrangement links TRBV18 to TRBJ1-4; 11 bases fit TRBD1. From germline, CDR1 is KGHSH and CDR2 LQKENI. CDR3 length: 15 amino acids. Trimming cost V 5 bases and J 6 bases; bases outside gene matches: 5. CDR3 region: CASSFRTGGDEKLFF. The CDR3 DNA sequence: TGTGCCAGCTCATTTAGGACAGGGGGCGATGAAAAACTGTTTTTT.

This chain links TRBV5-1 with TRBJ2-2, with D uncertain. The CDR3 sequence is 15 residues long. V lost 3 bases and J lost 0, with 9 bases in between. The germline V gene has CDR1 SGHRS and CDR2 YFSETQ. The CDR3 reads CASSSTVTNTGELFF. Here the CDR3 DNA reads TGCGCCAGCAGCTCTACAGTTACGAACACCGGGGAGCTGTTTTTT.

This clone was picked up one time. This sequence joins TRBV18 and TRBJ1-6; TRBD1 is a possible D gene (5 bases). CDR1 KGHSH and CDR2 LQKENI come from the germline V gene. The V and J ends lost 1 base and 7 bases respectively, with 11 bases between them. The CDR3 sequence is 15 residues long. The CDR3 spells CASSPLAGGNSPLHF. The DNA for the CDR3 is TGTGCCAGCTCACCACTTGCCGGGGGGAATTCACCCCTCCACTTT.

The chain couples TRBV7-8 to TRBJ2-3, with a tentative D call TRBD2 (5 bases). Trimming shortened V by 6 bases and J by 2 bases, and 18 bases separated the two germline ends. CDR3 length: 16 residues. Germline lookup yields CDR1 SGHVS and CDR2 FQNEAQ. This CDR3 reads CASSRTVGLLTDTQYF. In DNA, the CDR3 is TGTGCCAGCAGTCGGACCGTAGGACTTCTCACAGATACGCAGTATTTT.